These 4 T cell receptor beta chains were all obtained from the same sample, sequenced in a study of T cells in Graves' hyperthyroidism and ophthalmopathy. Amplified regions were TCR beta CDR3 sequences from RNA transcripts. Using the HTBI primer set, a first-round RT-PCR was run on the TCR CDR3. One entry per CDR3 protein results from TCRdb running MiXCR on the multiplex PCR reads. Of roughly 380,000 distinct CDR3 sequences in the sample, approximately 13% were seen once. Source material: blood. The receptors derive from a woman under 30 with Graves' hyperthyroidism.

This clonotype was seen only a few times. The CDR3 DNA reads as TGTGCCAGCAGGGCAGGGTTTTCCCACTCTGGAAACACCATATATTTT. Amino acid sequence: CASRAGFSHSGNTIYF. The chain joins TRBV6-1 to TRBJ1-3; a weak D match, TRBD1 (5 bases). The CDR3 totals 16 residues. Germline CDR1 MNHNS, CDR2 SASEGT. Between the trimmed V and J ends, which lost 6 bases and 0 bases, there was a span of 15 bases.

This clonotype was counted many times. The rearrangement links TRBV2 to TRBJ1-4, with TRBD1 matching over 7 bases. Trimming took 0 bases from V and 8 from J; bases not matched to a gene: 9. Looked up from germline, CDR1 is SNHLY and CDR2 is FYNNEI. This CDR3 contains 16 residues. This CDR3 is CASSEALDRIGEKLFF. The CDR3 bases are TGTGCCAGCAGTGAAGCGCTGGACAGGATTGGAGAAAAACTGTTTTTT.

The genes are TRBV4-3 and TRBJ1-2, with TRBD1 identical over 7 bases. The CDR3 has 15 amino acids. Germline V lookup: CDR1 LGHNA, CDR2 YSLEER. V trimming: 4 bases; J trimming: 7 bases; junction bases outside the gene matches: 12. CDR3 residues: CASSPKFTGAGGYTF. The DNA of the CDR3 is TGCGCCAGCAGCCCTAAATTTACAGGGGCTGGTGGCTACACCTTC.

The chain couples TRBV10-3 to TRBJ1-2; a possible D gene is TRBD1 (5 bases). CDR1 ENHRY and CDR2 SYGVKD come from the germline V gene. V dropped 2 bases and J dropped 7 bases, with 14 bases sitting between them. The CDR3 totals 14 residues. CDR3 sequence reads: CAISELAPGGGYTF. In DNA form, the CDR3 reads TGTGCCATCAGTGAGCTCGCCCCTGGGGGTGGCTACACCTTC.